The 18 T cell receptor beta chains given below trace back to one sample, sequenced in a study of shared clonotypes between healthy human individuals. The table came from immunoSEQ multiplex PCR; TCRdb's copy has only in-frame clones and leaves some out. In the table there are 2 million to 3 million clones, 80% to 95% of which are singletons. The sequenced material came from naive CD4+ T cells from PBMCs. The subset was: CD45RA+ positively selected. The receptors were gathered from a young man in good health. Some clones in this sample may be carry-over from other donors' samples.

The V and J genes are TRBV29-1 and TRBJ2-3; the match to TRBD1 covers 9 bases. Germline-derived CDR1 and CDR2 are SQVTM and ANQGSEA. V lost 4 bases to trimming and J lost 2 bases; unmatched junction nucleotides: 4. The CDR3 sequence is 14 residues long. CDR3 nucleotide sequence: TGCAGCGTTGGAGGGACAGGGTACACAGATACGCAGTATTTT. Amino acids: CSVGGTGYTDTQYF.

This clone was detected only once. V is TRBV6-1 and J is TRBJ2-2, with D perhaps TRBD2 (5 bases). Germline V gives CDR1 MNHNS, CDR2 SASEGT. This CDR3 contains 13 residues. Trimming pared 0 bases from V and 8 bases from J, leaving 7 bases between. The CDR3 here is CASSEAGVGELFF. DNA for the CDR3: TGTGCCAGCAGTGAAGCCGGGGTAGGGGAGCTGTTTTTT.

The chain joins TRBV11-2 to TRBJ2-5; 11 nucleotides line up with TRBD2. The length of the CDR3 is 17 residues. The germline V gene has CDR1 SGHAT and CDR2 FQNNGV. The J segment lost 4 bases and the V segment lost 7 bases, leaving 14 bases of the junction unmatched. The CDR3 loop reads CASIRSGRARAVETQYF. The CDR3, as DNA: TGTGCCAGCATCCGTAGCGGGAGGGCCAGAGCGGTAGAGACCCAGTACTTC. Full variable domain (rest looked up from reference TRBV11-2 and TRBJ2-5): EAGVAQSPRYKIIEKRQSVAFWCNPISGHATLYWYQQILGQGPKLLIQFQNNGVVDDSQLPKDRFSAERLKGVDSTLKIQPAKLEDSAVYLCASIRSGRARAVETQYFGPGTRLLVL.

The J gene is TRBJ2-1, the V gene TRBV7-2; 7 nucleotides line up with TRBD1. Germline CDR1 and CDR2: SGHTA and FQGNSA. V lost 2 bases to trimming and J lost 7 bases; unmatched junction nucleotides: 8. The CDR3 is made up of 15 amino acids. CDR3 sequence reads: CASSLSMGTDNEQFF. In DNA, the CDR3 is TGTGCCAGCAGCTTATCTATGGGGACAGATAATGAGCAGTTCTTC.

J is TRBJ2-7 and V is TRBV2; perhaps D is TRBD1 or TRBD2 (5 bases each). CDR1 is SNHLY, CDR2 FYNNEI, per germline. The CDR3 totals 14 residues. Trimming cost V 8 bases and J 4 bases, with 18 bases left between them. The chain's CDR3 is CASVSGTQAYEQYF. CDR3 sequence (DNA): TGTGCCAGCGTCTCCGGGACCCAGGCTTACGAGCAGTACTTC.

The rearrangement joins TRBV28 to TRBJ1-3; 9 bases are a match to TRBD1. V trimming: 10 bases; J trimming: 3 bases; junction bases outside the gene matches: 13. The CDR3 totals 16 residues. Per germline, CDR1 MDHEN and CDR2 SYDVKM. Written as DNA, the CDR3 is TGTGCCACCCTATCATCCCGACAGGGGGGTGGAAACACCATATATTTT. It encodes CATLSSRQGGGNTIYF.

The rearrangement joins TRBV5-5 to TRBJ1-4, with D perhaps matching TRBD1 (5 bases). Trimming cost V 0 bases and J 6 bases, with 15 bases left between them. CDR3 length: 16 amino acids. Germline V gene lookup returns CDR1 SGHKS and CDR2 YYEKEE (reference sequence). The CDR3 DNA follows: TGTGCCAGCAGCTTGGGGCCCCGGGGGAGGGATGAAAAACTGTTTTTT. Translated, it gives CASSLGPRGRDEKLFF.

The V call is TRBV2, the J call TRBJ2-7; D may be TRBD2 (6 bases). V was pared by 8 bases and J by 5 bases, with 10 bases between. This CDR3 is built from 11 residues. Germline V gene lookup returns CDR1 SNHLY and CDR2 FYNNEI. CDR3 loop: CASVGGNEQYF. The CDR3 nucleotides are TGTGCCAGCGTTGGGGGGAACGAGCAGTACTTC.

The sample holds a few counts of this clone. Other DNA sequences of this sample code for an identical CDR3. The V gene is TRBV9, the J gene TRBJ1-1; 7 positions agree with TRBD1. CDR1 is SGDLS and CDR2 is YYNGEE in the germline V gene. Germline trimming cut 2 bases from V and 4 bases from J; bases unmatched to any gene: 5. The CDR3 runs to 14 residues. The CDR3 protein is CASSVTGESTEAFF. CDR3 in DNA: TGTGCCAGCAGCGTCACAGGGGAATCCACTGAAGCTTTCTTT.

This chain connects TRBV7-2 to TRBJ2-1; D not resolved. The CDR3 has 14 amino acids. The germline CDR1 and CDR2 sequences are SGHTA and FQGNSA. V was trimmed by 3 bases and J by 5 bases, leaving 11 bases between them. The CDR3 here is CASSLRRLDNEQFF. In nucleotides, the CDR3 is TGTGCCAGCAGCTTGAGGCGGTTAGACAATGAGCAGTTCTTC.

This clone has just one count. The chain joins TRBV19 to TRBJ1-5; D is possibly TRBD1 (6 bases). Between the trimmed V and J ends, which lost 2 bases and 1 base, there was a span of 12 bases. CDR3 length equals 16 residues. Germline CDR1 reads LNHDA; CDR2 reads SQIVND (reference sequence). CDR3 sequence reads: CASSILGGLSNQPQHF. CDR3 coding DNA: TGTGCCAGTAGTATATTGGGGGGGCTAAGCAATCAGCCCCAGCATTTT.

The chain uses TRBV6-4 and TRBJ2-3; 12 nucleotides match TRBD2. CDR1 is MRHNA and CDR2 is SNTAGT in the germline V gene. The CDR3 consists of 17 residues. V lost 4 bases and J lost 0; bases outside the gene matches: 5. CDR3 amino acids: CASSALAGGPSTDTQYF. CDR3 nucleotides: TGTGCCAGCAGTGCCCTAGCGGGAGGGCCAAGCACAGATACGCAGTATTTT.

The CDR3 loop reads CASGGLAGGPLTDTQYF. The CDR3 DNA follows: TGTGCCAGTGGTGGACTAGCGGGAGGGCCTCTTACAGATACGCAGTATTTT. The chain employs TRBV11-1 and TRBJ2-3; 15 bases map to TRBD2. J was trimmed by 3 bases and V by 9 bases; bases with no gene match: 10. The V gene's germline CDR1 is SGHAT and CDR2 FQDESV (reference sequence). This CDR3 has 17 residues.

V gene TRBV9 combines with J gene TRBJ2-2, with unresolved D. Trimming removed 3 bases at V and 1 base at J, with 7 bases between. The CDR3 is made up of 14 amino acids. Germline V gene data show CDR1 as SGDLS and CDR2 as YYNGEE. CDR3 DNA sequence: TGTGCCAGCAGCGGACGGCAGAACACCGGGGAGCTGTTTTTT. Its translation is CASSGRQNTGELFF.

The V call is TRBV5-4, the J call TRBJ2-2, with 11 bases matching TRBD2. Trimming removed 0 bases from V and 4 bases from J; junction bases left unmatched: 2. Germline assignment: CDR1 SGHNT and CDR2 YYREEE (reference sequence). The CDR3 length is 16 residues. The CDR3 DNA is TGTGCCAGCAGCTTGGGACTAGCGGGAACCACCGGGGAGCTGTTTTTT. It specifies CASSLGLAGTTGELFF. Variable domain in full (rest from reference TRBV5-4 and TRBJ2-2): ETGVTQSPTHLIKTRGQQVTLRCSSQSGHNTVSWYQQALGQGPQFIFQYYREEENGRGNFPPRFSGLQFPNYSSELNVNALELDDSALYLCASSLGLAGTTGELFFGEGSRLTVL.

The table lists this clone with a few counts. V and J are TRBV21-1 and TRBJ1-2. TRBV21-1 is a recognized pseudogene. The CDR3 runs to 20 residues. The CDR3 DNA is TGTGCCAGCAGCAAAAACCGGGACAGCGGGACGTATGGTCCCGACTATGGCTACACCTTC. This codes for CASSKNRDSGTYGPDYGYTF.

The chain links TRBV5-6 to TRBJ2-1; TRBD2 agrees at 8 bases. Losses at the gene ends were 1 base for V and 2 bases for J; bases not matched to a gene: 2. This CDR3 comprises 15 residues. Germline V lookup: CDR1 SGHDT, CDR2 YYEEEE. In DNA, the CDR3 is TGTGCCAGCAGCTTGTTTAGCGGGGCCTACAATGAGCAGTTCTTC. It is translated as CASSLFSGAYNEQFF.

The rearrangement uses TRBV14 and TRBJ2-1; D perhaps matches TRBD2 (5 bases). The CDR3 consists of 13 residues. CDR1 SGHDN and CDR2 FVKESK come from the germline V gene. Deletions cut 4 bases from V and 4 bases from J, with 8 bases between. The CDR3: CASSPGVYNEQFF. As DNA, the CDR3 is TGTGCCAGCAGCCCCGGGGTTTACAATGAGCAGTTCTTC.